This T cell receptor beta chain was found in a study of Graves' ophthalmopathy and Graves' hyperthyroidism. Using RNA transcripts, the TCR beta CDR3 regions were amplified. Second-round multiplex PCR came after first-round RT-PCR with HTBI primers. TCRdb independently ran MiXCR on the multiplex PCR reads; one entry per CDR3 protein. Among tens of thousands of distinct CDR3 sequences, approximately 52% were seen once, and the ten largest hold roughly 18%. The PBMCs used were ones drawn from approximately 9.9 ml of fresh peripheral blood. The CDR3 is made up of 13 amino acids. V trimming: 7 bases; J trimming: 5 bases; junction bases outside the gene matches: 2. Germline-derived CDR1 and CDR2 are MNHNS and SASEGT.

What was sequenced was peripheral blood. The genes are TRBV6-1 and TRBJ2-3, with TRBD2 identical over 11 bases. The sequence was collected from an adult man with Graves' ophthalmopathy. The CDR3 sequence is CASTGLAGDTQYF. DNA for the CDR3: TGTGCCAGCACCGGACTAGCGGGAGATACGCAGTATTTT.